The 29 T cell receptor beta chains listed next were all sequenced from one sample in a study of cytomegalovirus exposure and HLA in healthy donors. In the PCR, 60 Vbeta and 13 Jbeta primers were used. Sequencing was performed with immunoSEQ multiplex PCR; in TCRdb, only in-frame clones are kept and a portion is missing. The table shows 150,000 to 200,000 clones, with 81% occurring only once. The specimen was PBMCs. These receptors originate from a man aged 18 to 35 in good health and CMV-seronegative.

The rearrangement links TRBV28 to TRBJ1-1; 7 bases are shared with TRBD1. V shed 1 base and J 11 bases; nucleotides not matched to a gene: 16. Germline V gene lookup returns CDR1 MDHEN and CDR2 SYDVKM. The CDR3 runs to 16 residues. CDR3 region: CASSLSGKRDSGRAFF. The CDR3 bases are TGTGCCAGCAGTTTATCGGGGAAACGGGACAGCGGGCGGGCTTTCTTT.

This clone was observed a single time. The gene calls are TRBV4-3 and TRBJ2-7, with a tentative D call TRBD1 (6 bases). The CDR3 contains 17 residues. V was trimmed by 0 bases and J by 0 bases, leaving 15 bases between them. Per germline, CDR1 LGHNA and CDR2 YSLEER. In nucleotides, the CDR3 is TGCGCCAGCAGCCAAGAGTATGTCAGGGGTAGCTCCTACGAGCAGTACTTC. It specifies CASSQEYVRGSSYEQYF.

The V gene is TRBV2, the J gene TRBJ2-7; tentatively, D is TRBD2 (6 bases). Germline CDR1 and CDR2: SNHLY and FYNNEI. The CDR3 loop spans 13 amino acids. Deletions cut 5 bases from V and 6 bases from J, with 14 bases between. This chain's CDR3 is CASSYSVGSEQYF. The CDR3 DNA reads as TGTGCCAGCAGTTACAGCGTCGGGAGCGAGCAGTACTTC.

V is TRBV4-3 and J is TRBJ1-4; TRBD1 might be the D (5 bases). This CDR3 region has 13 residues. The germline V and J ends were trimmed by 1 base and 13 bases, with 13 bases remaining between them. Germline V gene lookup returns CDR1 LGHNA and CDR2 YSLEER. The CDR3 spells CASSQVGGNTLFF. CDR3 nucleotides: TGCGCCAGCAGCCAAGTGGGGGGGAACACACTGTTTTTT.

The chain couples TRBV7-9 to TRBJ2-3; the match to TRBD2 covers 14 bases. Germline lookup yields CDR1 SEHNR and CDR2 FQNEAQ (reference sequence). V lost 5 bases and J lost 6; bases outside the gene matches: 7. The CDR3 is made up of 16 amino acids. CDR3 amino acids: CASSPTSGGATDTQYF. The CDR3 region has the DNA TGTGCCAGCAGCCCGACTAGCGGGGGGGCAACGGATACGCAGTATTTT.

This clone has only a few counts. The genes are TRBV5-1 and TRBJ2-3, with 7 nucleotides matching TRBD1. The CDR3 contains 15 residues. The trim removed 0 bases at V and 6 bases at J, leaving 7 bases unmatched. The germline V gene has CDR1 SGHRS and CDR2 YFSETQ. The CDR3 is CASSLGGTVRDTQYF. As DNA, the CDR3 is TGCGCCAGCAGCTTGGGGGGGACAGTCCGGGATACGCAGTATTTT.

This sequence joins TRBV5-8 and TRBJ2-6, with a possible D match to TRBD1 (6 bases). The CDR3 loop spans 16 amino acids. V lost 4 bases and J lost 0, with 11 bases in between. Germline-derived CDR1 and CDR2 are SGHTS and YDEGEE. The CDR3 sequence is CASSTDRVSGANVLTF. The CDR3 nucleotides are TGTGCCAGCAGCACGGACAGAGTCTCTGGGGCCAACGTCCTGACTTTC.

The genes are TRBV5-1 and TRBJ1-2; perhaps TRBD1 as D (6 bases). V gave up 0 bases and J gave up 5 bases, with 20 bases separating them. The germline gives CDR1 SGHRS, CDR2 YFSETQ. This CDR3 is built from 17 residues. The CDR3 spells CASSLALGGAPPYGYTF. The CDR3 DNA sequence: TGCGCCAGCAGCTTGGCCTTGGGGGGGGCCCCCCCTTATGGCTACACCTTC.

The chain couples TRBV7-3 to TRBJ2-2; the D gene is possibly TRBD1 (6 bases). This CDR3 contains 14 residues. The germline CDR1 and CDR2 sequences are SGHTA and FQGTGA. Between the trimmed V and J ends, which lost 6 bases and 2 bases, there was a span of 10 bases. CDR3 bases: TGTGCCAGCAGGCGGACAGCCAACACCGGGGAGCTGTTTTTT. It is translated as CASRRTANTGELFF.

The chain carries TRBV4-3 and TRBJ1-4; 8 positions agree with TRBD1. V lost 0 bases, J lost 12 bases, and 15 bases stayed unmatched. CDR3 length equals 17 residues. The germline V gene has CDR1 LGHNA and CDR2 YSLEER. The CDR3 sequence is CASSQEVGDRGRAELFF. CDR3 in DNA: TGCGCCAGCAGCCAAGAAGTGGGCGACAGGGGCCGCGCGGAACTGTTTTTT.

This sequence joins TRBV5-1 and TRBJ2-7; a weak D match, TRBD2 (6 bases). V was trimmed by 7 bases and J by 9 bases, leaving 20 bases between them. Germline V lookup: CDR1 SGHRS, CDR2 YFSETQ. The CDR3 spans 13 residues. This CDR3 is CASAGNAALGQYF. CDR3 sequence (DNA): TGCGCCAGCGCGGGGAACGCAGCGTTGGGGCAGTACTTC.

This clone was picked up a small number of times. V gene TRBV28 combines with J gene TRBJ1-2; 9 bases map to TRBD1. The ends lost 7 bases at V and 2 bases at J; junction bases unmatched: 17. The CDR3 sequence is 18 residues long. CDR1 is MDHEN and CDR2 is SYDVKM in the germline V gene. Written as DNA, the CDR3 is TGTGCCAGCATAAGCCCTCTGGGGGGGACAGGGAGGAACTATGGCTACACCTTC. This gives the protein CASISPLGGTGRNYGYTF.

The chain has TRBV4-1 and TRBJ2-1; 10 bases agree with TRBD2. Trimming cost V 0 bases and J 4 bases; bases outside gene matches: 0. The germline V gene has CDR1 MGHRA and CDR2 YSYEKL. This CDR3 region has 15 residues. DNA for the CDR3: TGCGCCAGCAGCCAAGATAGCGGGGGGTACAATGAGCAGTTCTTC. It is translated as CASSQDSGGYNEQFF.

The chain has TRBV4-3 and TRBJ2-5; a possible D gene is TRBD2 (5 bases). The DNA end favors TRBJ2-7, so the J call may be wrong. Per the germline V gene, CDR1 is LGHNA and CDR2 is YSLEER. This CDR3 spans 15 amino acids. CDR3 DNA: TGCGCCAGCAGCCCGGATGGTGCGGGTGAGGACGAGCAGTACTTC. It translates to CASSPDGAGEDEQYF.

In its sample, this clone was seen once. The chain employs TRBV19 and TRBJ2-5; TRBD2 aligns across 11 bases. The tail of the sequence fits TRBJ2-7 better, so the J call may be wrong. Germline V gene lookup returns CDR1 LNHDA and CDR2 SQIVND (reference sequence). The CDR3 sequence is 16 residues long. This chain's CDR3 is CASSTRTSGSPYEQYF. The CDR3 DNA sequence: TGTGCCAGTAGTACCAGGACTAGCGGGTCCCCCTACGAGCAGTACTTC.

The chain has TRBV13 and TRBJ2-1; 10 nucleotides agree with TRBD2. The germline V gene encodes CDR1 PRHDT and CDR2 FYEKMQ (reference sequence). V lost 4 bases and J lost 5; bases outside the gene matches: 8. There are 16 residues in the CDR3. CDR3 sequence (DNA): TGTGCCAGCAGCTCCTACACTAGCGGGGCCGACAATGAGCAGTTCTTC. This codes for CASSSYTSGADNEQFF. The full variable domain, in which reference TRBV13 and TRBJ2-1 provide the parts outside the CDR3, is AAGVIQSPRHLIKEKRETATLKCYPIPRHDTVYWYQQGPGQDPQFLISFYEKMQSDKGSIPDRFSAQQFSDYHSELNMSSLELGDSALYFCASSSYTSGADNEQFFGPGTRLTVL.

V and J are TRBV7-9 and TRBJ2-5; 8 bases are a match to TRBD2. CDR1 and CDR2 (germline): SEHNR, FQNEAQ (reference sequence). This CDR3 has 15 amino acids. Germline trimming cut 0 bases from V and 4 bases from J; bases unmatched to any gene: 4. CDR3 sequence reads: CASSLAAGGGETQYF. CDR3 bases: TGTGCCAGCAGCTTAGCGGCGGGGGGAGGAGAGACCCAGTACTTC.

This clone came up a few times. The V gene is TRBV28, the J gene TRBJ2-5; 10 positions agree with TRBD2. This CDR3 spans 15 amino acids. V was pared by 3 bases and J by 2 bases, with 3 bases of the junction left unmatched. Germline CDR1 and CDR2: MDHEN and SYDVKM. The chain's CDR3 is CASSFGLAVQETQYF. The CDR3 region has the DNA TGTGCCAGCAGTTTTGGACTAGCGGTGCAAGAGACCCAGTACTTC.

The gene calls are TRBV9 and TRBJ2-2, with 9 bases identical to TRBD2. V dropped 4 bases and J dropped 5; count of bases not matched to a gene: 6. The CDR3 length is 15 residues. Germline CDR1 and CDR2: SGDLS and YYNGEE. As DNA, the CDR3 is TGTGCCAGCAGCCGTGCGGGAGGGGATACCGGGGAGCTGTTTTTT. It specifies CASSRAGGDTGELFF.

This clone showed up just once. The rearrangement links TRBV11-2 to TRBJ1-6; D perhaps matches TRBD1 (6 bases). In germline, CDR1 is SGHAT, CDR2 FQNNGV. The V gene lost 4 bases and the J gene lost 6 bases, with 19 bases spanning the gap. This CDR3 is built from 17 residues. The CDR3 protein is CASSYLGFRDTNSPLHF. Here the CDR3 DNA reads TGTGCCAGCAGCTACTTGGGATTCCGGGACACTAATTCACCCCTCCACTTT.

The V and J genes are TRBV5-1 and TRBJ2-6; TRBD2 aligns across 9 bases. The CDR3 is made up of 19 amino acids. Germline CDR1 is SGHRS and CDR2 is YFSETQ. With 0 bases clipped from V and 0 bases from J, the junction kept 7 bases outside the gene matches. In nucleotides, the CDR3 is TGCGCCAGCAGCTTGGGGTTAGCGGGAGTCTACTCTGGGGCCAACGTCCTGACTTTC. This encodes CASSLGLAGVYSGANVLTF.

The CDR3 loop reads CASSLTSGANTGELFF. As DNA, the CDR3 is TGTGCCAGCAGTTTGACTAGCGGGGCGAACACCGGGGAGCTGTTTTTT. The chain recombines TRBV27 with TRBJ2-2, with 11 bases lining up with TRBD2. The CDR3 has 16 residues. The J segment lost 0 bases and the V segment lost 3 bases, leaving 0 bases of the junction unmatched. CDR1 is MNHEY, CDR2 SMNVEV, per germline (reference sequence).

This rearrangement joins TRBV7-3 to TRBJ2-5; 13 nucleotides match TRBD2. With 5 bases clipped from V and 5 bases from J, the junction kept 5 bases outside the gene matches. CDR3 length equals 15 residues. CDR1 and CDR2 (germline): SGHTA, FQGTGA. CDR3 sequence reads: CASSLGLAGDETQYF. CDR3 coding DNA: TGTGCCAGCAGCCTCGGACTAGCGGGAGATGAGACCCAGTACTTC.

The CDR3 coding sequence is TGTGCCAGCAGCCAAGATCAGGGTTGGAACTCACCCCTCCACTTT. The encoded protein is CASSQDQGWNSPLHF. The V call is TRBV14, the J call TRBJ1-6, with a tentative D call TRBD1 (5 bases). The CDR3 spans 15 residues. Trimming stripped 0 bases from V and 10 bases from J, with 13 bases between. From germline, CDR1 is SGHDN and CDR2 FVKESK. The full variable domain, completed using reference TRBV14 and TRBJ1-6, is EAGVTQFPSHSVIEKGQTVTLRCDPISGHDNLYWYRRVMGKEIKFLLHFVKESKQDESGMPNNRFLAERTGGTYSTLKVQPAELEDSGVYFCASSQDQGWNSPLHFGNGTRLTVT.

The chain links TRBV6-1 to TRBJ1-3; possible D gene TRBD1, 5 bases. The CDR3 extends over 15 amino acids. The germline CDR1 and CDR2 sequences are MNHNS and SASEGT. Trimming removed 6 bases from V and 0 bases from J, with 12 bases in between. The CDR3 nucleotides read TGTGCCAGCAGGCTCGGGGACTTCTCTGGAAACACCATATATTTT. Protein sequence: CASRLGDFSGNTIYF.

The rearrangement uses TRBV4-1 and TRBJ1-2; 7 bases line up with TRBD1. Germline-derived CDR1 and CDR2 are MGHRA and YSYEKL. Germline trimming cut 4 bases from V and 8 bases from J; bases unmatched to any gene: 10. The CDR3 runs 14 residues. The CDR3 DNA sequence: TGCGCCAGCAGCCCCCGAGAGGGGGCGAGGGGCTACACCTTC. Encoded protein: CASSPREGARGYTF.

The rearrangement joins TRBV28 to TRBJ2-5; 14 nucleotides line up with TRBD2. There are 16 residues in the CDR3. Losses at the gene ends were 5 bases for V and 4 bases for J; bases not matched to a gene: 6. Per germline, CDR1 MDHEN and CDR2 SYDVKM. Written as DNA, the CDR3 is TGTGCCAGCAGTGTGACTAGCGGGAGGGCAGGAGAGACCCAGTACTTC. This gives the protein CASSVTSGRAGETQYF.

This clone was seen a handful of times. V is TRBV19 and J is TRBJ1-1; D is uncertain. V was pared by 3 bases and J by 5 bases, with 7 bases between. The CDR3 length is 12 residues. Germline V gene lookup returns CDR1 LNHDA and CDR2 SQIVND (reference sequence). The CDR3 is CASSIGVTEAFF. Written as DNA, the CDR3 is TGTGCCAGTAGTATCGGGGTTACTGAAGCTTTCTTT.

This clone was found once. V and J are TRBV5-6 and TRBJ2-1; 7 bases match TRBD1. V was clipped by 0 bases and J by 4 bases; unmatched bases: 7. The CDR3 covers 16 residues. Germline values: CDR1 SGHDT, CDR2 YYEEEE. The CDR3 region is CASSLASGTEYNEQFF. The CDR3 region has the DNA TGTGCCAGCAGCTTGGCCTCCGGGACAGAATACAATGAGCAGTTCTTC.